Below are 30 T cell receptor beta chains sequenced from a single sample in a study of T-cell reconstitution after alpha-beta-depleted transplantation in children. Unique molecular identifiers were incorporated into the prepared TCRbeta library. TCRdb passed the PCR reads through MiXCR, listing each CDR3 protein once. The table lists more than 3,000 distinct CDR3 sequences, 28% of them singletons. The sequencing used PBMCs, mostly from graft donor cells, collected 60 days after TCRalphabeta/CD19-depleted stem cell transplant. The receptor set was obtained from a male patient aged 2-9 years who had a stem cell transplant for acute myeloid leukemia, so the T cells may come from the graft donor.

The chain recombines TRBV15 with TRBJ1-5; TRBD1 agrees at 8 bases. V shed 5 bases and J 3 bases; nucleotides not matched to a gene: 9. Per the germline V gene, CDR1 is LNHNV and CDR2 is YYDKDF (reference sequence). The CDR3 consists of 16 residues. The CDR3 DNA reads as TGTGCCACCAGCCGTCGGGCAGGGGGCCCCAATCAGCCCCAGCATTTT. Its protein is CATSRRAGGPNQPQHF. Full variable domain (rest looked up from reference TRBV15 and TRBJ1-5): DAMVIQNPRYQVTQFGKPVTLSCSQTLNHNVMYWYQQKSSQAPKLLFHYYDKDFNNEADTPDNFQSRRPNTSFCFLDIRSPGLGDTAMYLCATSRRAGGPNQPQHFGDGTRLSIL.

This clonotype was picked up many times. The chain links TRBV5-6 to TRBJ1-2; D call uncertain. This CDR3 region has 13 residues. V was shortened by 0 bases and J by 2 bases, with 5 bases between the two germline ends. CDR1 is SGHDT and CDR2 is YYEEEE in the germline V gene. The CDR3 here is CASSLDTNYGYTF. As DNA, the CDR3 is TGTGCCAGCAGCTTGGACACAAACTATGGCTACACCTTC.

This clonotype was detected many times. The chain couples TRBV2 to TRBJ2-7, with 8 bases fitting TRBD2. The V and J ends lost 7 bases and 3 bases, in that order; junction bases with no gene match: 20. Germline loops: CDR1 SNHLY, CDR2 FYNNEI. The CDR3 sequence is 18 residues long. DNA of the CDR3: TGTGCCAGCATCACCGGGAGGGGACTCAAGAAAATCGGCTACGAGCAGTACGTC. This encodes CASITGRGLKKIGYEQYV.

In this sample, this clonotype is medium-sized. J is TRBJ2-3 and V is TRBV3-1; 8 bases agree with TRBD1. The ends lost 8 bases at V and 4 bases at J; junction bases unmatched: 8. The CDR3 length is 14 residues. Per the germline V gene, CDR1 is LGHDT and CDR2 is YNNKEL (reference sequence). CDR3 DNA: TGTGCCAGCGAAGGCAGGGGGCTCTCAGATACGCAGTATTTT. Residues: CASEGRGLSDTQYF.

This clonotype was recorded at least ten times. The V and J genes are TRBV9 and TRBJ2-3, with D hard to call. Looked up from germline, CDR1 is SGDLS and CDR2 is YYNGEE. The CDR3 extends over 15 amino acids. V was cut by 1 base and J by 2 bases, with 11 bases left in between. The CDR3 DNA reads as TGTGCCAGCAGCGTAATCCCGACGAACACAGATACGCAGTATTTT. Protein: CASSVIPTNTDTQYF.

V gene TRBV7-9 combines with J gene TRBJ2-1; D might be TRBD2 (5 bases). CDR1 and CDR2 from the germline V gene are SEHNR and FQNEAQ (reference sequence). Trimming pared 7 bases from V and 1 base from J, leaving 14 bases between. The CDR3 is made up of 15 amino acids. The CDR3 loop reads CASIPTRQSYNEQFF. The CDR3, as DNA: TGTGCCAGCATCCCAACTAGACAATCCTACAATGAGCAGTTCTTC.

This clonotype showed up many times. The chain uses TRBV7-9 and TRBJ2-7; D unresolved. This CDR3 is built from 15 residues. The germline V and J ends were trimmed by 5 bases and 2 bases, with 16 bases remaining between them. Per the germline V gene, CDR1 is SEHNR and CDR2 is FQNEAQ (reference sequence). The CDR3 region is CASSHGWPGPYEQYF. In DNA, the CDR3 is TGTGCCAGCAGCCATGGCTGGCCAGGCCCCTACGAGCAGTACTTC.

This clonotype has at least ten counts. The chain has TRBV6-5 and TRBJ1-2; D may be TRBD1 (6 bases). CDR3 length: 16 amino acids. V lost 2 bases to trimming and J lost 6 bases, with 19 bases between them. Germline V gene lookup returns CDR1 MNHEY and CDR2 SVGAGI. CDR3 residues: CASSYRASGGVDGYTF. The CDR3 DNA reads as TGTGCCAGCAGTTACCGAGCATCCGGGGGCGTAGATGGCTACACCTTC.

The chain combines TRBV12-3 or TRBV12-4 with TRBJ2-3; 10 nucleotides line up with TRBD2. The V gene end was trimmed by 6 bases and the J gene end by 4 bases; junction bases not matched to a gene: 4. CDR3 length: 14 amino acids. The CDR3 sequence: CASSLSGGADTQYF. CDR3 bases: TGTGCCAGCAGCCTGAGCGGGGGGGCAGATACGCAGTATTTT.

CDR3 in DNA: TGTGCCAGCAGCTCTGCAACCGGGAATGAGCAGTTCTTC. Amino acids: CASSSATGNEQFF. The J gene is TRBJ2-1, the V gene TRBV7-2; D is uncertain. The CDR3 covers 13 residues. From germline, CDR1 is SGHTA and CDR2 FQGNSA. Trimming left V 4 bases short and J 7 bases short, with 11 bases between.

Ten or more counts support this clonotype. The CDR3 is CASSSGGIMYNEQFF. In DNA, the CDR3 is TGTGCCAGCAGCTCGGGGGGAATCATGTACAATGAGCAGTTCTTC. This sequence joins TRBV6-1 and TRBJ2-1, with 7 bases fitting TRBD2. The trim removed 6 bases at V and 4 bases at J, leaving 9 bases unmatched. CDR3 length: 15 residues. Per the germline V gene, CDR1 is MNHNS and CDR2 is SASEGT.

At least ten counts were recorded for this clonotype. The chain has TRBV7-9 and TRBJ2-5; D may be TRBD1 or TRBD2 (5 bases each). There are 15 residues in the CDR3. Between the trimmed V and J ends, which lost 1 base and 0 bases, there was a span of 9 bases. Germline assignment: CDR1 SEHNR and CDR2 FQNEAQ (reference sequence). CDR3 nucleotide sequence: TGTGCCAGCAGCTTAGAATGGGGGAACCAAGAGACCCAGTACTTC. Protein product: CASSLEWGNQETQYF. The whole variable domain, remainder taken from reference TRBV7-9 and TRBJ2-5, is DTGVSQNPRHKITKRGQNVTFRCDPISEHNRLYWYRQTLGQGPEFLTYFQNEAQLEKSRLLSDRFSAERPKGSFSTLEIQRTEQGDSAMYLCASSLEWGNQETQYFGPGTRLLVL.

The sample holds many counts of this clonotype. V usage is TRBV18 and J usage is TRBJ2-5; D not certain. The V gene lost 0 bases and the J gene lost 5 bases, with 13 bases spanning the gap. CDR3 length: 15 residues. Germline assignment: CDR1 KGHSH and CDR2 LQKENI. The CDR3 is CASSPPKAPGETQYF. The DNA for the CDR3 is TGTGCCAGCTCACCACCGAAGGCGCCGGGCGAGACCCAGTACTTC.

Of note for this clonotype: This may be a read error: a much more frequent sequence differs by one nucleotide. The V and J genes are TRBV3-1 and TRBJ2-1; 7 nucleotides match TRBD2. This CDR3 contains 19 residues. Germline V gene lookup returns CDR1 LGHDT and CDR2 YNNKEL (reference sequence). V lost 0 bases, J lost 0 bases, and 11 bases stayed unmatched. CDR3 bases: TGTGCCAGCAGCCAAGAGCTCGGGAATCCGGGAGGCTCCTACAATGAGCAGTTCTTC. This gives the protein CASSQELGNPGGSYNEQFF.

The chain recombines TRBV7-9 with TRBJ1-6; TRBD1 aligns across 7 bases. Trimming cost V 6 bases and J 7 bases; bases outside gene matches: 12. The CDR3 totals 16 residues. Germline V gene lookup returns CDR1 SEHNR and CDR2 FQNEAQ (reference sequence). The CDR3 DNA sequence: TGTGCCAGCAGAACAACAGGGGCCGGCCCGAATTCACCCCTCCACTTT. Translated, it gives CASRTTGAGPNSPLHF.

This clonotype was seen ten or more times. The chain combines TRBV29-1 with TRBJ2-2; a possible D gene is TRBD1 (5 bases). Germline CDR1 and CDR2: SQVTM and ANQGSEA. There are 13 residues in the CDR3. Trimming left V 3 bases short and J 1 base short, with 6 bases between. The CDR3 loop is CSVDTGNTGELFF. The CDR3 region has the DNA TGCAGCGTTGACACAGGGAACACCGGGGAGCTGTTTTTT.

This clonotype is medium-sized within its sample. The chain is built from TRBV4-3 and TRBJ2-3; 11 bases are a match to TRBD2. Germline-derived CDR1 and CDR2 are LGHNA and YSLEER. J was trimmed by 1 base and V by 0 bases; bases with no gene match: 18. The CDR3 is 22 residues long. CDR3 region: CASSQEVGGLAVPSICTDTQYF. DNA of the CDR3: TGCGCCAGCAGCCAAGAAGTCGGGGGACTAGCGGTTCCCTCTATATGCACAGATACGCAGTATTTT.

A note on this clonotype: No DNA is shown, since the ends of the CDR3 on it are uncertain; the CDR3 is the one TCRdb lists. The chain joins TRBV7-1 to TRBJ1-2; TRBD1 reflects the table's D call only, with no check against the DNA. TRBV7-1 is given ORF status, its function remaining uncertain. The CDR3 length equals 17 residues, ends included. This CDR3 is CANCSGGSGTYLYGCSF.

This clonotype was seen once. The V call is TRBV24-1, the J call TRBJ2-3, with D possibly TRBD1 on 6 matching bases. The length of the CDR3 is 14 residues. CDR1 is KGHDR, CDR2 SFDVKD, per germline. With 4 bases removed from V and 6 bases from J, the gap between germline ends came to 13 bases. The DNA for the CDR3 is TGTGCCACCAGTGACATCTCAGGGGCGGATACGCAGTATTTT. Translated: CATSDISGADTQYF.

There are many counts of this clonotype. The rearrangement uses TRBV3-1 and TRBJ2-3, with D uncertain. Germline CDR1 reads LGHDT; CDR2 reads YNNKEL (reference sequence). The V and J ends lost 3 bases and 0 bases respectively, with 10 bases between them. The CDR3 consists of 15 residues. This CDR3 reads CASSQFGASTDTQYF. The CDR3 DNA is TGTGCCAGCAGCCAGTTCGGCGCCAGCACAGATACGCAGTATTTT.

This clonotype has at least ten counts. The chain uses TRBV4-2 and TRBJ2-7, with unresolved D. The CDR3 totals 13 residues. V was shortened by 0 bases and J by 9 bases, with 12 bases between the two germline ends. Germline CDR1 is LGHNA and CDR2 is YNFKEQ. The CDR3 reads CASSQDVVQRQYF. The CDR3 DNA reads as TGTGCCAGCAGCCAAGATGTAGTCCAGCGGCAGTACTTC.

This clonotype has ten or more counts. The gene calls are TRBV7-9 and TRBJ2-7; D assignment may be TRBD1 or TRBD2 (6 bases each). Germline V gene lookup returns CDR1 SEHNR and CDR2 FQNEAQ (reference sequence). V was trimmed by 7 bases and J by 5 bases, leaving 18 bases between them. CDR3 length equals 14 residues. This CDR3 reads CASTPRGAGDEQYF. CDR3 nucleotide sequence: TGTGCCAGCACCCCAAGGGGGGCCGGGGACGAGCAGTACTTC.

This clonotype appeared a few times. Sequence at one end of the junction differs from germline and may be a read error. This chain uses TRBV4-2 with TRBJ2-1, with D hard to call. The CDR3 is 15 amino acids. CDR1 and CDR2 (germline): LGHNA, YNFKEQ. CDR3 sequence: CAISHGPFSYNEQFF. For the CDR3, the DNA is TGTGCCATCAGCCATGGGCCCTTCTCCTACAATGAGCAGTTCTTC.

The table lists this clonotype with many counts. This rearrangement joins TRBV11-1 to TRBJ2-5; D gene uncertain. The V gene's germline CDR1 is SGHAT and CDR2 FQDESV (reference sequence). There are 12 residues in the CDR3. The V end lost 5 bases, the J end lost 4 bases, and 8 bases lay between the germline ends. In DNA, the CDR3 is TGTGCCAGCAGCCCATCTGGAGAGACCCAGTACTTC. Amino acid sequence: CASSPSGETQYF.

This clonotype was detected only a few times. The chain links TRBV3-1 to TRBJ2-7; D remains unclear. The CDR3 sequence is 9 residues long. The V gene's germline CDR1 is LGHDT and CDR2 YNNKEL (reference sequence). Here the CDR3 reads CASRQPRSV. The CDR3 nucleotides read TGTGCCAGCAGGCAGCCGAGGTCGGTC.

This clonotype was detected only a few times. A much larger clone sits a single nucleotide away, making a read error possible. The chain has TRBV4-2 and TRBJ2-1; D is unresolved. The CDR3 contains 15 residues. Per germline, CDR1 LGHNA and CDR2 YNFKEQ. The CDR3: CAISPGPLSYNEQFF. CDR3 bases: TGTGCCATCAGCCCTGGGCCCTTGTCCTACAATGAGCAGTTCTTC.

As for this clonotype: This clone may be a read error of a much larger clone one base away. No conserved phenylalanine or tryptophan is present at the end of the CDR3, so a read error is the likely explanation. The chain couples TRBV2 to TRBJ1-1, with 7 bases fitting TRBD1. J lost 3 bases, V lost 6 bases, and 10 bases had no gene match. The CDR3 spans 15 residues. The germline V gene has CDR1 SNHLY and CDR2 FYNNEI. The CDR3 DNA is TGTGCCAGCAGATCGACAGGGTCGTTCGACACTGAAGCTTTCTCT. Its protein is CASRSTGSFDTEAFS.

This clonotype was recorded at least ten times. V is TRBV4-3 and J is TRBJ2-2; D perhaps matches TRBD1 (5 bases). V lost 5 bases and J 6 bases, leaving 13 bases between the germline ends. CDR1 is LGHNA, CDR2 YSLEER, per germline. The CDR3 runs 14 residues. CDR3 loop: CASSFTPGSGELFF. The CDR3 DNA sequence: TGCGCCAGCAGCTTTACCCCAGGGTCCGGGGAGCTGTTTTTT.

Concerning this clonotype: A much larger clonotype is one base distant, so this may be a read error. The CDR3 protein is CATSRGDRLNTEAFF. Here the CDR3 DNA reads TGTGCCACCAGCAGAGGGGACAGGCTGAACACTGAAGCTTTCTTT. The V gene is TRBV15, the J gene TRBJ1-1; TRBD1 agrees at 8 bases. The ends lost 1 base at V and 0 bases at J; junction bases unmatched: 1. Looked up from germline, CDR1 is LNHNV and CDR2 is YYDKDF (reference sequence). The CDR3 length is 15 residues.

This clonotype was counted ten times or more. The chain couples TRBV7-6 to TRBJ2-1; no clear D gene. CDR1 SGHVS and CDR2 FNYEAQ come from the germline V gene. Trimming stripped 1 base from V and 0 bases from J, with 4 bases between. This CDR3 has 14 residues. In DNA form, the CDR3 reads TGTGCCAGCAGCTTAGTCAGCTCCTACAATGAGCAGTTCTTC. Its translation is CASSLVSSYNEQFF.